These 16 T cell receptor beta chains came from one sample sequenced in a study of blood T cell repertoires in COVID-19. Method: immunoSEQ multiplex PCR; TCRdb's copy keeps in-frame clones and lacks some. The profile shows 150,000 to 200,000 clones, roughly 90% of them singletons. Sequencing was done on a sample of peripheral blood. The origin of the receptors is a woman between 55 and 75 years old with COVID-19, enrolled during active disease.

V is TRBV12-3 or TRBV12-4 and J is TRBJ2-1, with D hard to call. V lost 9 bases and J lost 5, with 14 bases in between. The CDR3 totals 13 residues. CDR3 loop: CASRIQLHNEQFF. The CDR3 region has the DNA TGTGCCAGTAGAATACAGCTTCACAATGAGCAGTTCTTC.

The V gene is TRBV21-1, the J gene TRBJ1-5; TRBD1, the table's D call, lacks a check against the DNA. TRBV21-1 is termed a pseudogene. There are 16 residues in the CDR3. This chain's CDR3 is CASSKDGTASNQPQHF. The DNA for the CDR3 is TGTGCCAGCAGCAAAGATGGGACAGCAAGCAATCAGCCCCAGCATTTT.

The chain has TRBV2 and TRBJ1-5, with TRBD1 as a possible D gene (6 bases). The CDR3 is made up of 13 amino acids. In germline, CDR1 is SNHLY, CDR2 FYNNEI. V lost 11 bases, J lost 6 bases, and 17 bases lay in between. The CDR3: CAGGNREGQPQHF. Written as DNA, the CDR3 is TGTGCCGGAGGAAACAGGGAAGGTCAGCCCCAGCATTTT.

This rearrangement joins TRBV3-1 (or the pseudogene TRBV3-2) to TRBJ2-2; no clear D gene. The CDR3 totals 15 residues. Germline V gene sequence: CDR1 LGHDT, CDR2 YNNKEL (reference sequence). Deletions cut 4 bases from V and 0 bases from J, with 9 bases between. CDR3 DNA: TGTGCCAGCAGCCCATACACAGCGAACACCGGGGAGCTGTTTTTT. It specifies CASSPYTANTGELFF.

V and J are TRBV6-1 and TRBJ1-5; D unresolved. CDR3 length equals 16 residues. V was cut by 4 bases and J by 1 base, with 14 bases left in between. Germline V lookup: CDR1 MNHNS, CDR2 SASEGT. The CDR3 DNA is TGTGCCAGCAGTGCCCCGAGTGGCAGGAGCAATCAGCCCCAGCATTTT. Protein sequence: CASSAPSGRSNQPQHF.

This rearrangement joins TRBV11-2 to TRBJ2-3; 14 bases fit TRBD2. From germline, CDR1 is SGHAT and CDR2 FQNNGV. CDR3 length: 17 amino acids. With V trimmed by 4 bases and J by 3 bases, 6 bases remained unmatched. The CDR3 loop reads CASSWTSGRIKTDTQYF. The CDR3 region has the DNA TGTGCCAGCAGCTGGACTAGCGGGAGGATCAAAACAGATACGCAGTATTTT. The whole variable domain, remainder taken from reference TRBV11-2 and TRBJ2-3, is EAGVAQSPRYKIIEKRQSVAFWCNPISGHATLYWYQQILGQGPKLLIQFQNNGVVDDSQLPKDRFSAERLKGVDSTLKIQPAKLEDSAVYLCASSWTSGRIKTDTQYFGPGTRLTVL.

This clone has only one observation. The J gene is TRBJ1-2, the V gene TRBV24-1; 11 bases align to TRBD1. CDR3 length equals 16 residues. Per the germline V gene, CDR1 is KGHDR and CDR2 is SFDVKD. V was pared by 3 bases and J by 4 bases, with 6 bases of the junction left unmatched. CDR3 in amino acids: CATSDPRTGGGYGYTF. As DNA, the CDR3 is TGTGCCACCAGTGATCCGAGGACAGGGGGCGGCTATGGCTACACCTTC.

The rearrangement uses TRBV5-4 and TRBJ2-1, with D tentatively TRBD2 (6 bases). Germline CDR1 is SGHNT and CDR2 is YYREEE (reference sequence). V lost 4 bases, J lost 4 bases, and 18 bases lay in between. This CDR3 comprises 16 residues. The DNA of the CDR3 is TGTGCCAGCAGCACCCCCGGGGGAGAAACTTACAATGAGCAGTTCTTC. This sequence encodes CASSTPGGETYNEQFF.

This chain connects TRBV19 to TRBJ1-5; D not resolved. The germline V gene encodes CDR1 LNHDA and CDR2 SQIVND (reference sequence). The CDR3 covers 16 residues. Trimming stripped 5 bases from V and 0 bases from J, with 14 bases between. The CDR3 region is CASSGGMTDSNQPQHF. DNA of the CDR3: TGTGCCAGTAGTGGTGGCATGACTGATAGCAATCAGCCCCAGCATTTT.

The chain carries TRBV28 and TRBJ1-3, with a possible D match to TRBD1 (6 bases). The CDR3 is 14 amino acids. Germline V gene lookup returns CDR1 MDHEN and CDR2 SYDVKM. V was pared by 6 bases and J by 0 bases, with 9 bases between. This CDR3 is CASRRGGSGNTIYF. CDR3 nucleotide sequence: TGTGCCAGCAGGAGAGGGGGCTCTGGAAACACCATATATTTT.

The rearrangement joins TRBV11-2 to TRBJ1-6; perhaps TRBD1 as D (5 bases). Trimming shortened V by 5 bases and J by 6 bases, and 14 bases separated the two germline ends. The CDR3 length is 15 residues. From germline, CDR1 is SGHAT and CDR2 FQNNGV. The DNA for the CDR3 is TGTGCCAGCAGCACCTCGTGGCAGGGTAATTCACCCCTCCACTTT. It is translated as CASSTSWQGNSPLHF.

In regard to this clone: The sample has other DNA sequences that encode this CDR3 too. This chain joins TRBV19 and TRBJ2-7, with 7 nucleotides matching TRBD2. The CDR3 loop spans 13 amino acids. V gave up 6 bases and J gave up 5 bases; unmatched junction bases: 7. CDR1 and CDR2 from the germline V gene are LNHDA and SQIVND (reference sequence). The CDR3 protein is CASSRGRGNEQYF. CDR3 in DNA: TGTGCCAGTAGCCGCGGGAGAGGGAACGAGCAGTACTTC.

CDR3 sequence: CASSQLQNRGNTEAFF. The CDR3 DNA follows: TGTGCCAGCAGCCAACTTCAAAACAGGGGGAACACTGAAGCTTTCTTT. This sequence joins TRBV4-2 and TRBJ1-1, with TRBD1 identical over 7 bases. The germline CDR1 and CDR2 sequences are LGHNA and YNFKEQ. V shed 2 bases, J shed 1 base, and the junction held 7 bases outside the gene matches. The CDR3 runs 16 residues.

This chain links TRBV19 with TRBJ2-7; 12 bases fit TRBD1. CDR1 and CDR2 from the germline V gene are LNHDA and SQIVND (reference sequence). The V segment lost 7 bases and the J segment 5 bases; nucleotides outside the gene matches: 6. The CDR3 has 14 amino acids. DNA for the CDR3: TGTGCCAGTAACTCCGGGACAGGGGGCGACGAGCAGTACTTC. Its translation is CASNSGTGGDEQYF. Together with reference TRBV19 and TRBJ2-7, the CDR3 gives the full variable domain: DGGITQSPKYLFRKEGQNVTLSCEQNLNHDAMYWYRQDPGQGLRLIYYSQIVNDFQKGDIAEGYSVSREKKESFPLTVTSAQKNPTAFYLCASNSGTGGDEQYFGPGTRLTVT.

This chain joins TRBV19 and TRBJ2-3; no reliable D call. Trimming stripped 3 bases from V and 4 bases from J, with 14 bases between. The CDR3 spans 15 residues. Germline assignment: CDR1 LNHDA and CDR2 SQIVND (reference sequence). The CDR3 is CASSIRHGRSDTQYF. The DNA of the CDR3 is TGTGCCAGTAGTATCCGACACGGCAGGTCAGATACGCAGTATTTT.

The V call is TRBV27, the J call TRBJ2-7; 7 positions match TRBD1. The CDR3 is 14 amino acids. V lost 6 bases, J lost 2 bases, and 7 bases stayed unmatched. Germline-derived CDR1 and CDR2 are MNHEY and SMNVEV (reference sequence). The CDR3 region has the DNA TGTGCCAGCAGCCCGACAGGGACAGCCTACGAGCAGTACTTC. This codes for CASSPTGTAYEQYF.